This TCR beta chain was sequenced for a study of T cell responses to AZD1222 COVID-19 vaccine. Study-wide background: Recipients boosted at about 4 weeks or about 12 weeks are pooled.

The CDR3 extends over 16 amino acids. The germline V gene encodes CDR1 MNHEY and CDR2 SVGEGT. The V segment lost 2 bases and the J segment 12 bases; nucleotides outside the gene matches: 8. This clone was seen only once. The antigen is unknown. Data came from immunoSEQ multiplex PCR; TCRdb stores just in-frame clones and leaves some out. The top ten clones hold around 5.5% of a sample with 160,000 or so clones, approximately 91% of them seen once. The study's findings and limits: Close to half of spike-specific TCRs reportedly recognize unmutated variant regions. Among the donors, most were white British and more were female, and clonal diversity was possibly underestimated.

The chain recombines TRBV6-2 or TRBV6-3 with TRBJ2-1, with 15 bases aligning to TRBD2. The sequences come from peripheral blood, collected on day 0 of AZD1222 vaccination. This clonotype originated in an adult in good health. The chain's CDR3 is CASSYDGLAGGLGQFF. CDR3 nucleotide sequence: TGTGCCAGCAGTTACGATGGACTAGCGGGGGGGCTCGGGCAGTTCTTC.